Following are 8 T cell receptor beta chains from one sample sequenced in a study of beta chain features in type 1 diabetes. Broader study findings: In all four CD4+ subsets, TCRB CDR3 length was significantly, moderately reduced in type 1 diabetes.

The antigens these receptors bind are not known. The entirety of the isolated RNA underwent reverse transcription, so expressed TCRB transcripts were sequenced. Sequencing was performed with immunoSEQ multiplex PCR; in TCRdb, only in-frame clones are kept and a portion is missing. The table has 600,000 to 700,000 clones, 9.5% to 15% seen once; the top ten hold more than 0.09%. Source material: naive CD4+ T cells from blood. Every receptor here comes from a man aged 25 to 45 with type 1 diabetes.

The gene calls are TRBV5-1 and TRBJ2-1, with 9 bases matching TRBD2. CDR3 size: 20 residues. Germline V gene lookup returns CDR1 SGHRS and CDR2 YFSETQ. Trimming cost V 2 bases and J 0 bases; bases outside gene matches: 15. CDR3 sequence: CASSFPEESGGPSSYNEQFF. CDR3 nucleotides: TGCGCCAGCAGCTTTCCGGAGGAGAGCGGGGGGCCTTCCTCCTACAATGAGCAGTTCTTC.

The chain combines TRBV11-2 with TRBJ2-7; D is uncertain. Germline values: CDR1 SGHAT, CDR2 FQNNGV. This CDR3 spans 12 amino acids. V lost 1 base and J 0 bases, leaving 1 base between the germline ends. The CDR3 coding sequence is TGTGCCAGCAGCTTAGCCTCCTACGAGCAGTACTTC. Translated: CASSLASYEQYF.

This clone was detected only a few times. The sample carries other DNA sequences with the same CDR3. The rearrangement uses TRBV10-3 and TRBJ1-5; no clear D gene. The ends were cut back, 2 bases at V and 1 base at J, with 0 bases in the middle. The CDR3 sequence is 12 residues long. The V gene's germline CDR1 is ENHRY and CDR2 SYGVKD. CDR3 sequence (DNA): TGTGCCATCAGTGAGAGCAATCAGCCCCAGCATTTT. It specifies CAISESNQPQHF.

The rearrangement links TRBV7-2 to TRBJ1-5, with D unclear. The germline CDR1 and CDR2 sequences are SGHTA and FQGNSA. Trimming took off 1 base at V and 8 bases at J, with 9 bases between the two ends. The CDR3 has 13 amino acids. The CDR3 loop reads CASSLGTAEPQHF. CDR3 nucleotide sequence: TGTGCCAGCAGCTTAGGGACCGCTGAGCCCCAGCATTTT. Based on the CDR3 plus reference TRBV7-2 and TRBJ1-5, the full variable domain is GAGVSQSPSNKVTEKGKDVELRCDPISGHTALYWYRQSLGQGLEFLIYFQGNSAPDKSGLPSDRFSAERTGGSVSTLTIQRTQQEDSAVYLCASSLGTAEPQHFGDGTRLSIL.

This clone was seen a handful of times. The chain joins TRBV5-1 to TRBJ2-7; 8 bases are a match to TRBD2. The V segment lost 2 bases and the J segment 2 bases; nucleotides outside the gene matches: 6. The CDR3 is 15 amino acids. The germline CDR1 and CDR2 sequences are SGHRS and YFSETQ. The CDR3 sequence is CASSLVSGATYEQYF. Written as DNA, the CDR3 is TGCGCCAGCAGCTTAGTTAGCGGGGCGACCTACGAGCAGTACTTC.

This rearrangement joins TRBV9 to TRBJ2-1, with D uncertain. The V end was cut by 0 bases, the J end by 0 bases, with 10 bases between. CDR3 length: 16 residues. In germline, CDR1 is SGDLS, CDR2 YYNGEE. The CDR3, as DNA: TGTGCCAGCAGCGTAGGAGGAAGCCGCTCCTACAATGAGCAGTTCTTC. The encoded protein is CASSVGGSRSYNEQFF.

The rearrangement joins TRBV6-6 to TRBJ1-3; no clear D. With 4 bases removed from V and 3 bases from J, the gap between germline ends came to 4 bases. This CDR3 region has 12 residues. The germline V gene has CDR1 MNHNY and CDR2 SVGAGI (reference sequence). CDR3 amino acids: CASSSIGNTIYF. CDR3 bases: TGTGCCAGCAGTTCTATTGGAAACACCATATATTTT.

A few counts support this clone. The chain carries TRBV2 and TRBJ2-7, with 8 bases matching TRBD1. Germline V gives CDR1 SNHLY, CDR2 FYNNEI. V dropped 6 bases and J dropped 6; count of bases not matched to a gene: 7. The CDR3 covers 13 residues. This CDR3 reads CASRRTGLLEQYF. The CDR3, as DNA: TGTGCCAGCAGGCGGACAGGGCTTCTCGAGCAGTACTTC.